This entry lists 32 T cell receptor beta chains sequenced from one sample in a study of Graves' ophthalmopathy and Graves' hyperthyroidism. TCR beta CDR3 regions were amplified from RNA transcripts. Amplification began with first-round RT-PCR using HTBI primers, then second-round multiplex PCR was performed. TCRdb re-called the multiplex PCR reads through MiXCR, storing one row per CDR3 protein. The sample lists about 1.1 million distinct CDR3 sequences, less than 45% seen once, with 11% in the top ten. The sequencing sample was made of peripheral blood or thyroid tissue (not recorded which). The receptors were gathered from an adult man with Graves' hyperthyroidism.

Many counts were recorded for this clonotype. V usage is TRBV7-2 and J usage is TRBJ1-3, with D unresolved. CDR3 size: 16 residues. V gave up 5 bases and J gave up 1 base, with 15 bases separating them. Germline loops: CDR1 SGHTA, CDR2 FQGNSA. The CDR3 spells CASSPTPDGSGNTIYF. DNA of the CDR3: TGTGCCAGCAGCCCCACGCCTGATGGATCTGGAAACACCATATATTTT.

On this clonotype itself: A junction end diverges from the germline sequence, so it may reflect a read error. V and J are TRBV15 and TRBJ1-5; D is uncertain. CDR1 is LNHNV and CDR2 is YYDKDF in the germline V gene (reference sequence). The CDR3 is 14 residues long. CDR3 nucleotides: TGTGCCGCCAGCAGTTTAGCGTGGAATCAGCCCCAGCATTTT. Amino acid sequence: CAASSLAWNQPQHF.

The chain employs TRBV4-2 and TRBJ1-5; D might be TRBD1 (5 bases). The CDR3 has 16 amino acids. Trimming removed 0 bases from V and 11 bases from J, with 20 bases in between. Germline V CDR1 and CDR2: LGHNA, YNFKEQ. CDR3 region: CASSQDPPPGSEAQHF. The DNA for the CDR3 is TGTGCCAGCAGCCAAGACCCCCCCCCAGGGAGTGAGGCCCAGCATTTT.

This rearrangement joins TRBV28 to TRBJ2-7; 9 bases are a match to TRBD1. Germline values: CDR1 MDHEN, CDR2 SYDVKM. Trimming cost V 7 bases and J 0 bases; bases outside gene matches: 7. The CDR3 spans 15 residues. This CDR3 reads CASKKGDRDSYEQYF. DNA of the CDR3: TGTGCCAGCAAGAAGGGGGACAGGGACTCCTACGAGCAGTACTTC.

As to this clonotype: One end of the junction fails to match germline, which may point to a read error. Here the CDR3 reads CASSYRDRNTEAFF. The CDR3 DNA reads TGTGCCAGCAGTTACAGGGACAGGAACACTGAAGCTTTCTTT. V is TRBV10-3 and J is TRBJ1-1; TRBD1 aligns across 7 bases. The CDR3 sequence is 14 residues long. Germline values: CDR1 ENHRY, CDR2 SYGVKD.

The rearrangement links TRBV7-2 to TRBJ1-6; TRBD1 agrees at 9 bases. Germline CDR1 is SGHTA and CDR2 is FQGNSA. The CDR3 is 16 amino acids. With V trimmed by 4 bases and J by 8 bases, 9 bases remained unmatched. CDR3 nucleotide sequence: TGTGCCAGCAGCTCCCGGGACAGGGTTAGGGATTCACCCCTCCACTTT. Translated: CASSSRDRVRDSPLHF.

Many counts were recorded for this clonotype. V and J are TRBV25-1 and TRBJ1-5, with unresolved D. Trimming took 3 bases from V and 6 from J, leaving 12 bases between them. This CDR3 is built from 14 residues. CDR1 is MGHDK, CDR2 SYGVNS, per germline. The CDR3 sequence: CASSDWALAQPQHF. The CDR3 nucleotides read TGTGCCAGCAGTGACTGGGCTTTGGCTCAGCCCCAGCATTTT.

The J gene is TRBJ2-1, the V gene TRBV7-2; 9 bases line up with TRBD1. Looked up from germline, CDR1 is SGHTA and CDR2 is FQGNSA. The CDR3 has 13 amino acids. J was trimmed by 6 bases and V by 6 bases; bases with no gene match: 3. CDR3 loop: CASRWDRVNEQFF. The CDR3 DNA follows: TGTGCCAGCAGGTGGGACAGGGTCAATGAGCAGTTCTTC.

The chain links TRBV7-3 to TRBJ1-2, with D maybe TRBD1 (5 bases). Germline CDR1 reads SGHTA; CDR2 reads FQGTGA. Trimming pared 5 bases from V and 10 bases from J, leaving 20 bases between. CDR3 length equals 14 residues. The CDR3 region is CASSPNRGEGDYTF. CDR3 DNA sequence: TGTGCCAGCAGCCCTAACCGGGGTGAAGGGGACTACACCTTC.

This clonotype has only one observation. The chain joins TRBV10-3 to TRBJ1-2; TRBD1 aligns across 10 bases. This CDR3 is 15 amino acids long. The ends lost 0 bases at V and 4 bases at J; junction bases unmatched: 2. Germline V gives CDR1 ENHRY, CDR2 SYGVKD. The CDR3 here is CAISESRTGGYGYTF. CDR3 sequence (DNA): TGTGCCATCAGTGAGTCCCGGACAGGGGGCTATGGCTACACCTTC.

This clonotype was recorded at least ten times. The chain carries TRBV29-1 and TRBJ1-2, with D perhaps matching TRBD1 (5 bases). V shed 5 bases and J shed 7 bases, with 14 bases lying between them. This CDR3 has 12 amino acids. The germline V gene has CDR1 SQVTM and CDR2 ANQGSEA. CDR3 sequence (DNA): TGCAGCGTTTTGGGGGGGGTGCGTGGCTACACCTTC. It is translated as CSVLGGVRGYTF.

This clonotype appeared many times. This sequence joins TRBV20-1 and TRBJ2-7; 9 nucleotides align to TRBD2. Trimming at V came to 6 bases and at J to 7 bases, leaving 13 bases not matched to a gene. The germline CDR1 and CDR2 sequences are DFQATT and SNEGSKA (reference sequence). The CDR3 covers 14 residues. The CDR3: CSATKTSGEWEQYF. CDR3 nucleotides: TGCAGTGCCACGAAGACTAGCGGAGAGTGGGAGCAGTACTTC.

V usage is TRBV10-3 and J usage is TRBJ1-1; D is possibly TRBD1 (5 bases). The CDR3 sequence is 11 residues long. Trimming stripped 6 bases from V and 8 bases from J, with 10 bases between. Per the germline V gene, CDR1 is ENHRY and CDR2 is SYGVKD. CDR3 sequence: CAISLGGEAFF. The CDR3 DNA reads TGTGCCATCAGCCTCGGGGGGGAAGCTTTCTTT.

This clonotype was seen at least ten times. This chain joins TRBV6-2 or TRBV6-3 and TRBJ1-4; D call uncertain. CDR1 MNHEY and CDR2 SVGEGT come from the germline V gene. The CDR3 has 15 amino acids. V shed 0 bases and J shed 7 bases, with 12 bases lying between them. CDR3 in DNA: TGTGCCAGCAGTTACTCGCGGGTCGGCGGTGAAAAACTGTTTTTT. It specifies CASSYSRVGGEKLFF.

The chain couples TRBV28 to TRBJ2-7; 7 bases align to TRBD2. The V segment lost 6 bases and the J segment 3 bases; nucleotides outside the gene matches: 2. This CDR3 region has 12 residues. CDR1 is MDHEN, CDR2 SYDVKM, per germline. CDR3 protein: CASRAGVYEQYF. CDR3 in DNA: TGTGCCAGCAGGGCGGGGGTCTACGAGCAGTACTTC.

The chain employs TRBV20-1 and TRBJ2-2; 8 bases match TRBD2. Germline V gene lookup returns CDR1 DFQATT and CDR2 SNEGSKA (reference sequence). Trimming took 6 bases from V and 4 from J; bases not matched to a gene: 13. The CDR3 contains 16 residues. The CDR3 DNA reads TGCAGTGCCCCGACTAGCGCCCAGAGGCCCACCGGGGAGCTGTTTTTT. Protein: CSAPTSAQRPTGELFF.

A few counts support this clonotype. CDR3 DNA: TGTGCCAGCATTCCCCGGGACAGGGGGCATGAAAAACTGTTTTTT. This gives the protein CASIPRDRGHEKLFF. The rearrangement links TRBV6-6 to TRBJ1-4, with 12 bases aligning to TRBD1. The germline gives CDR1 MNHNY, CDR2 SVGAGI (reference sequence). With 7 bases clipped from V and 6 bases from J, the junction kept 6 bases outside the gene matches. This CDR3 has 15 amino acids.

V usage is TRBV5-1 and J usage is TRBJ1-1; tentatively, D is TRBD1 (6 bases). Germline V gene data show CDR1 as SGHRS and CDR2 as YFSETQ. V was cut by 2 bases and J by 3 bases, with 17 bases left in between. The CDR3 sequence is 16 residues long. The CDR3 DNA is TGCGCCAGCAGCTTTAACAGGGAATATGGCTACACTGAAGCTTTCTTT. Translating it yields CASSFNREYGYTEAFF.

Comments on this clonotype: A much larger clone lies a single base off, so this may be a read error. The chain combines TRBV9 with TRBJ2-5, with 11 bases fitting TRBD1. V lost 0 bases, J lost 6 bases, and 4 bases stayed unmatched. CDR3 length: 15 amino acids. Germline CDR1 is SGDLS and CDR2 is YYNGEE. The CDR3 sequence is CASSVGGQGGQTQYF. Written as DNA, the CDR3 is TGTGCCAGCAGCGTAGGGGGACAGGGGGGGCAGACCCAGTACTTC. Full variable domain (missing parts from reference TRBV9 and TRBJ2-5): DSGVTQTPKHLITATGQRVTLRCSPRSGDLSVYWYQQSLDQGLQFLIQYYNGEERAKGNILERFSAQQFPDLHSELNLSSLELGDSALYFCASSVGGQGGQTQYFGPGTRLLVL.

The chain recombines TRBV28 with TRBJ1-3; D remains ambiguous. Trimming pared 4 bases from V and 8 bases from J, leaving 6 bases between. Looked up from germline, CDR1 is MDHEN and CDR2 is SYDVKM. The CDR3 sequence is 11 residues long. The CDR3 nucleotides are TGTGCCAGCAGTTCGGTATACACCATATATTTT. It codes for CASSSVYTIYF.

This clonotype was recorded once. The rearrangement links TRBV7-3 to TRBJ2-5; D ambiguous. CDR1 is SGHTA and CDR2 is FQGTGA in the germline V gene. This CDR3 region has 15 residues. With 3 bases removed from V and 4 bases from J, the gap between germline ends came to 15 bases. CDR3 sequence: CASSLIGGMTETQYF. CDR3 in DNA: TGTGCCAGCAGCTTGATAGGTGGGATGACAGAGACCCAGTACTTC.

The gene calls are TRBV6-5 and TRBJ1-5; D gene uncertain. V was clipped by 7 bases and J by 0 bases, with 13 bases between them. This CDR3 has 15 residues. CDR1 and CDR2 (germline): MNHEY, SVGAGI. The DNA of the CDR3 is TGTGCCAGCACCCCAAGCGGATATAGCAATCAGCCCCAGCATTTT. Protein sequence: CASTPSGYSNQPQHF.

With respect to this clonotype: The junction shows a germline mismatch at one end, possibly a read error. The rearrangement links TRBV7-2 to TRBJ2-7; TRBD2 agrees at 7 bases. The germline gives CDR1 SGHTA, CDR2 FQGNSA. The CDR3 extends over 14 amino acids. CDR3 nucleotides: TGTCCCAGCAGCTTAACAAGCGGGAAGAACGAGCAGTACTTC. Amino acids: CPSSLTSGKNEQYF.

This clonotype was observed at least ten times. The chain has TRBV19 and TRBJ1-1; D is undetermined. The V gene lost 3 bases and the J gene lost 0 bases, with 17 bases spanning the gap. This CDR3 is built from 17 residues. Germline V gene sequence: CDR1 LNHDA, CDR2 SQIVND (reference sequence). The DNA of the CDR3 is TGTGCCAGTAGTATGGGCGTTGCGGCCGCTATGAACACTGAAGCTTTCTTT. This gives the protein CASSMGVAAAMNTEAFF.

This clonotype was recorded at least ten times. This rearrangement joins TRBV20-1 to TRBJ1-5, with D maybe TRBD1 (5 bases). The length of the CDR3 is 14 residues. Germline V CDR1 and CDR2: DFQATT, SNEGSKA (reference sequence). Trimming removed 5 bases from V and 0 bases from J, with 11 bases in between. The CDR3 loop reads CSALLRDSNQPQHF. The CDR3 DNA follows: TGCAGTGCTTTGCTCAGGGATAGCAATCAGCCCCAGCATTTT.

The CDR3 loop reads CAGTRAGANVLTF. DNA for the CDR3: TGTGCCGGAACCAGGGCCGGGGCCAACGTCCTGACTTTC. The rearrangement uses TRBV6-2 or TRBV6-3 and TRBJ2-6, with D perhaps matching TRBD1 (5 bases). V shed 11 bases and J shed 4 bases, with 12 bases lying between them. This CDR3 comprises 13 residues. Germline V CDR1 and CDR2: MNHEY, SVGEGT.

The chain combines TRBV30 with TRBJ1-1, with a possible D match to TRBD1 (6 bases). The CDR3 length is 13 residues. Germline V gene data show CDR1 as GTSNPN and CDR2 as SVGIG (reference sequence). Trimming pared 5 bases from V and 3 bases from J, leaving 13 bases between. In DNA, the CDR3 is TGTGCCTGGCATACAACAGGGTACACTGAAGCTTTCTTT. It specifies CAWHTTGYTEAFF.

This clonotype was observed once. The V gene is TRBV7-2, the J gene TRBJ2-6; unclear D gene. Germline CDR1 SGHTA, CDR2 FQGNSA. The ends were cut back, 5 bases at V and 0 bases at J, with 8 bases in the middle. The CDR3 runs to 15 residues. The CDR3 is CASSPSPSGANVLTF. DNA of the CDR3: TGTGCCAGCAGCCCAAGCCCCTCTGGGGCCAACGTCCTGACTTTC.

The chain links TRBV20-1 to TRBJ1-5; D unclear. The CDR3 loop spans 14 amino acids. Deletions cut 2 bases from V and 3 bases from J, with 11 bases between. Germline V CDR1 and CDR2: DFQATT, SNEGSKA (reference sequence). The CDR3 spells CSARSATANQPQHF. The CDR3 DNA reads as TGCAGTGCTAGATCGGCCACGGCCAATCAGCCCCAGCATTTT.

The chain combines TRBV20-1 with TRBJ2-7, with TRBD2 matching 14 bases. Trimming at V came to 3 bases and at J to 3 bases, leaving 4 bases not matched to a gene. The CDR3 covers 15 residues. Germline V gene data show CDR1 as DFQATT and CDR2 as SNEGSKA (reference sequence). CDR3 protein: CSASRGLAGGYEQYF. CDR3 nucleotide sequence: TGCAGTGCTAGTCGAGGACTAGCGGGGGGCTACGAGCAGTACTTC.

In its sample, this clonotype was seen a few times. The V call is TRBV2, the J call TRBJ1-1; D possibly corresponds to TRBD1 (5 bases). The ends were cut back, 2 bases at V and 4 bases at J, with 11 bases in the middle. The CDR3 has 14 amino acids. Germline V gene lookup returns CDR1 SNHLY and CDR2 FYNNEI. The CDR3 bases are TGTGCCAGCAGTGAAAGGGACCGAGCCACTGAAGCTTTCTTT. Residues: CASSERDRATEAFF. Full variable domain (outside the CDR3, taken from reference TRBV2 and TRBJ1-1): EPEVTQTPSHQVTQMGQEVILRCVPISNHLYFYWYRQILGQKVEFLVSFYNNEISEKSEIFDDQFSVERPDGSNFTLKIRSTKLEDSAMYFCASSERDRATEAFFGQGTRLTVV.

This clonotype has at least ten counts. The CDR3 region has the DNA TGTGCCAGCAGTGAATGGGGAGGGTCGGGCAATCAGCCCCAGCATTTT. It translates to CASSEWGGSGNQPQHF. The chain carries TRBV25-1 and TRBJ1-5; D gene uncertain. Germline assignment: CDR1 MGHDK and CDR2 SYGVNS. This CDR3 is built from 16 residues. V lost 1 base and J 2 bases, leaving 12 bases between the germline ends.